What follows is one T cell receptor (beta chain) and its context. Study processing details: Cell counts per sample came from amplifying reference gene primers. Generated by immunoSEQ multiplex PCR, the TCRdb table keeps only in-frame clones and is missing some. V and J calls and clone size follow that table, whereas D and trimming were derived from the DNA. This sample has some 210,000 clones, with roughly 80% found just once. These data come from a study of blood T cell repertoires in COVID-19. For the study at large: Samples came from the United States, Italy and Spain, spanning acute and convalescent COVID-19. PBMCs, B-cell-depleted T cells, or T cells were the source of the cDNA or gDNA that made up the material.

V was pared by 3 bases and J by 0 bases, with 13 bases between. Germline V gene lookup returns CDR1 MNHEY and CDR2 SMNVEV (reference sequence). CDR3 length: 16 residues. The chain recombines TRBV27 with TRBJ2-3; no clear D. This TCR came from a human donor in a cohort sampled during active COVID-19. Sequencing was carried out using peripheral blood. CDR3 DNA: TGTGCCAGCAGTTTGAGTCATCGATTAAGCACAGATACGCAGTATTTT. Protein: CASSLSHRLSTDTQYF.